In this sample, the clone carrying this T cell receptor (beta chain) turned up a few times. Researchers amplified the TCR beta CDR3 regions from RNA transcripts. First-round RT-PCR targeting the TCR CDR3 was performed with the HTBI primer set. Using its own MiXCR run on the multiplex PCR reads, TCRdb lists one record per CDR3 protein. The sample gives around 700,000 distinct CDR3 sequences, approximately 18% of which show up once; 16% is in the top ten. The data were obtained in a study of T cells in Graves' hyperthyroidism and ophthalmopathy. The sequenced material came from blood. The receptor was isolated from a woman aged 45-65 years with Graves' hyperthyroidism that later progressed to Graves' ophthalmopathy.

CDR3 bases: TGTGCCACCAGCAGGCTAGACCGAAATGAAAAACTGTTTTTT. Translated, it gives CATSRLDRNEKLFF. The genes are TRBV15 and TRBJ1-4; D is unresolved. CDR1 LNHNV and CDR2 YYDKDF come from the germline V gene (reference sequence). V lost 3 bases and J lost 5, with 10 bases in between. CDR3 length equals 14 residues.